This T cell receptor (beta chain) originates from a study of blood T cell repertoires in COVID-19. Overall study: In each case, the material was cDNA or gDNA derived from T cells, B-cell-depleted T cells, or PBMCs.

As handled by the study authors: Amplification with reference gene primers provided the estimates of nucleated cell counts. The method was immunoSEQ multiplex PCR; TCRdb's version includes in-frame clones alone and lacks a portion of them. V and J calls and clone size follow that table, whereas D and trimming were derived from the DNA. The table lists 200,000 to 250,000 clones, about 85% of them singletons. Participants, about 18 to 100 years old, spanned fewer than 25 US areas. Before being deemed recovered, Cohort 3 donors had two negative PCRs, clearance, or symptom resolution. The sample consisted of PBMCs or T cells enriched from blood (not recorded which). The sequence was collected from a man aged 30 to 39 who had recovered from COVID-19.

The CDR3 bases are TGTGCCAGTAGTCCCCTTGGCGGGGCGGGCAATCAGCCCCAGCATTTT. Translating gives CASSPLGGAGNQPQHF. The gene calls are TRBV19 and TRBJ1-5; D is possibly TRBD1 (5 bases). Trimming stripped 5 bases from V and 2 bases from J, with 16 bases between. The length of the CDR3 is 16 residues. Germline assignment: CDR1 LNHDA and CDR2 SQIVND (reference sequence).